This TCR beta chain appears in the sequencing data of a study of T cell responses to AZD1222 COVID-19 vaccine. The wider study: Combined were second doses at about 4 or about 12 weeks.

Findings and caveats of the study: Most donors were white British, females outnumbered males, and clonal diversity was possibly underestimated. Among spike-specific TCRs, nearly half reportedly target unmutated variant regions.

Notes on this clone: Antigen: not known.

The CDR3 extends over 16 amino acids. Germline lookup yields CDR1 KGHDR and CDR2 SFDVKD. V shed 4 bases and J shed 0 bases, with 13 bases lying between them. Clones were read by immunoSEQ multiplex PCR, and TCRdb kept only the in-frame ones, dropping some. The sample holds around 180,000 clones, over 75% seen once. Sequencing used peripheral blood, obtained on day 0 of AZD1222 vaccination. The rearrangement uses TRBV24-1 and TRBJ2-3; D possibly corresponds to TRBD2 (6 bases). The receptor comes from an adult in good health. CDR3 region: CATSDPGSSSTDTQYF. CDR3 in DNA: TGTGCCACCAGTGACCCCGGGAGCTCTAGCACAGATACGCAGTATTTT.